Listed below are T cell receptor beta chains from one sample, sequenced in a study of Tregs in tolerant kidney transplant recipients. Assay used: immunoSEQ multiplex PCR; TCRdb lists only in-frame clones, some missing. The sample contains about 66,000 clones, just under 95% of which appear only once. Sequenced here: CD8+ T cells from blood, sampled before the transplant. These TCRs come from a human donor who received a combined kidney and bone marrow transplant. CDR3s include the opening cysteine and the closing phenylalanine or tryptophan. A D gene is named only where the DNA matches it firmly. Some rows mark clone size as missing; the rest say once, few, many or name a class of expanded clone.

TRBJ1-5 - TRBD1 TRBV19 TGTGCCAGTAGTAAAGACAGGGCTGGGGATCAGCCCCAGCATTTT CASSKDRAGDQPQHF
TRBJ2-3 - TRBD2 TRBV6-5 TGTGCCAGCAGTTACTCAGCGGGGGAGAACACAGATACGCAGTATTTT CASSYSAGENTDTQYF
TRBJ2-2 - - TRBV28 TGTGCCAGCAGTTCGCTAACAGGGAACGCCGGGGAGCTGTTTTTT CASSSLTGNAGELFF
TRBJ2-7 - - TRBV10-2 TGCGCCAGCAGTGACGGTTACGAGCAGTACTTC CASSDGYEQYF
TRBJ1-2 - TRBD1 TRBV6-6 TGTGCCAGCAGCCCCTCACAGGGGGCCAACTATGGCTACACCTTC CASSPSQGANYGYTF
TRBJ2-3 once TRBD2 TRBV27 TGTGCCAGCAGTTTATATGGGACTAGCGGGGACTATACGCAGTATTTT CASSLYGTSGDYTQYF
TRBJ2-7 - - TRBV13 TGTGCCAGCAGCTTTCCTCCCTCCTACGAGCAGTACTTC CASSFPPSYEQYF
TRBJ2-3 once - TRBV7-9 TGTGCCAGCAGCTGGCCTAGCACAGATACGCAGTATTTT CASSWPSTDTQYF
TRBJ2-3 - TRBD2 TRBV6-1 TGTGCCATTCAAAAGCGGGAGATGGATACGCAGTATTTT CAIQKREMDTQYF
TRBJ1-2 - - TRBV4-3 TGCGCCAGCAGCCGTTTAGAGGGGGAAGACTATGGCTACACCTTC CASSRLEGEDYGYTF
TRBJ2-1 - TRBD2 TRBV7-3 TGTGCCAGCAGCCCTGGACTAGCGGGAGAACTTCCCTACAATGAGCAGTTCTTC CASSPGLAGELPYNEQFF
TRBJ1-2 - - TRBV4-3 TGCGCCAGCAGCCCAGGGAATGGCTACACCTTC CASSPGNGYTF
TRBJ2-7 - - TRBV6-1 TGTGCCAGCAGAATCCGACAGTCCTACGAGCAGTACTTC CASRIRQSYEQYF
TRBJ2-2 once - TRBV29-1 TGCAGCGTTGAAGACGGGAGCGCGAACACCGGGGAGCTGTTTTTT CSVEDGSANTGELFF
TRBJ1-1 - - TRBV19 TGTGCCAGTAGTATAGGGGGCTGGAACACTGAAGCTTTCTTT CASSIGGWNTEAFF
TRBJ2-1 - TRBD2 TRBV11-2 TGTGCCAGCAGCTTGCTAGCGGGACTAAATGAGCAGTTCTTC CASSLLAGLNEQFF
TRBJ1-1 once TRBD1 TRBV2 TGTGCCAGCAGCCCCGGGACAGGGGTGAACACTGAAGCTTTCTTT CASSPGTGVNTEAFF
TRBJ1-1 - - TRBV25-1 TGTGCCACTGCGGGGGGCAAGGCCACTGAAGCTTTCTTT CATAGGKATEAFF
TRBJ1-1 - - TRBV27 TGTGCCAGCATCCTCTTGACTGGAGGGATCACTGAAGCTTTCTTT CASILLTGGITEAFF
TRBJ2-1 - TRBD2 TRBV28 TGTGCCAGCAGTTTACTAGCGGGAGGTTATGAGCAGTTCTTC CASSLLAGGYEQFF
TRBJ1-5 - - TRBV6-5 TGTGCCAGCAGTGAAGCGGGGGACCAGCCCCAGCATTTT CASSEAGDQPQHF
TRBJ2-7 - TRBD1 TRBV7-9 TGTGCCAGCACCCTTTCCTTGGGACAGAGCTCCTACGAGCAGTACTTC CASTLSLGQSSYEQYF
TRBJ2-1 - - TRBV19 TGTGCCAGTAGCCAGGGCAATGATGAGCAGTTCTTC CASSQGNDEQFF
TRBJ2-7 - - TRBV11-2 TGTGCCAGCAGCTTAGTTCGCTACGAGCAGTACTTC CASSLVRYEQYF